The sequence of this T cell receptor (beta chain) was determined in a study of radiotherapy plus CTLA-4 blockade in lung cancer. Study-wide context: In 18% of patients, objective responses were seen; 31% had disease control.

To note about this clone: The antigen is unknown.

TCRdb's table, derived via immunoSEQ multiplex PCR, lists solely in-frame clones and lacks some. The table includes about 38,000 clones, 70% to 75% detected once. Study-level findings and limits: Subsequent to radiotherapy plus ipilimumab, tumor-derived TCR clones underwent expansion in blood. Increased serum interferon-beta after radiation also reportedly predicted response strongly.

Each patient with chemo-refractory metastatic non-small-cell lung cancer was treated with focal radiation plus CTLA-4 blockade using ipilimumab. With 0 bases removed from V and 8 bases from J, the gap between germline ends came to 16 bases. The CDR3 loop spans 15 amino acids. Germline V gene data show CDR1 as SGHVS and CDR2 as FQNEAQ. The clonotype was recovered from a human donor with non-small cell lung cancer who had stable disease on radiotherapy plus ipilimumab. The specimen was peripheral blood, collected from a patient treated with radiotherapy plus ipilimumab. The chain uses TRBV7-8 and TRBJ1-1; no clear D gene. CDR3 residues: CASSLAQVRAIEAFF. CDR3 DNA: TGTGCCAGCAGCTTAGCGCAGGTCCGAGCAATAGAAGCTTTCTTT.